A single sample is the source of the 32 T cell receptor beta chains below, sequenced in a study of OX40 agonist ivuxolimab in advanced cancers. TCRdb keeps only in-frame clones here, not all; method: immunoSEQ multiplex PCR. The repertoire has 75,000 to 100,000 clones, 84% of them found once; the top ten carry 5.5%. The sample consisted of CD4+ or CD8+ T cells sorted from blood, taken in a trial of the OX40 agonist ivuxolimab. Every receptor here comes from an adult with an advanced solid tumor such as melanoma, head and neck, liver or kidney cancer.

The sample holds one count of this clone. The chain couples TRBV6-5 to TRBJ2-3, with 9 bases matching TRBD2. The CDR3 is made up of 15 amino acids. V dropped 5 bases and J dropped 0; count of bases not matched to a gene: 3. Germline CDR1 MNHEY, CDR2 SVGAGI. DNA for the CDR3: TGTGCCAGCAGTGGCGGGACTAGCAGCACAGATACGCAGTATTTT. Translation gives CASSGGTSSTDTQYF.

This chain uses TRBV5-1 with TRBJ1-1, with D tentatively TRBD1 (6 bases). Looked up from germline, CDR1 is SGHRS and CDR2 is YFSETQ. CDR3 size: 15 residues. V lost 0 bases to trimming and J lost 3 bases, with 12 bases between them. In DNA form, the CDR3 reads TGCGCCAGCAGCTTGGTCGGGGGCGCGGACACTGAAGCTTTCTTT. Protein sequence: CASSLVGGADTEAFF. Full variable domain (remainder filled in from reference TRBV5-1 and TRBJ1-1): KAGVTQTPRYLIKTRGQQVTLSCSPISGHRSVSWYQQTPGQGLQFLFEYFSETQRNKGNFPGRFSGRQFSNSRSEMNVSTLELGDSALYLCASSLVGGADTEAFFGQGTRLTVV.

The V call is TRBV6-1, the J call TRBJ2-1, with 9 bases that match TRBD1. This CDR3 is 19 amino acids long. From germline, CDR1 is MNHNS and CDR2 SASEGT. The ends lost 4 bases at V and 3 bases at J; junction bases unmatched: 16. CDR3 amino acids: CASSVPPGRRGQGYNEQFF. The CDR3 region has the DNA TGTGCCAGCAGTGTACCCCCGGGGCGGAGGGGACAGGGCTACAATGAGCAGTTCTTC.

This clone was seen just once. The chain has TRBV27 and TRBJ1-2; D gene unclear. V was trimmed by 3 bases and J by 6 bases, leaving 14 bases between them. The CDR3 has 14 residues. The germline CDR1 and CDR2 sequences are MNHEY and SMNVEV (reference sequence). The CDR3 protein is CASSLQLGLDGYTF. The DNA for the CDR3 is TGTGCCAGCAGTTTGCAGCTAGGATTAGATGGCTACACCTTC.

The V gene is TRBV27, the J gene TRBJ2-7, with a tentative D call TRBD2 (5 bases). There are 15 residues in the CDR3. Germline CDR1 and CDR2: MNHEY and SMNVEV (reference sequence). The V gene lost 6 bases and the J gene lost 7 bases, with 22 bases spanning the gap. DNA for the CDR3: TGTGCCAGCAGCCCTGGATGGGCCAGTGGCGGGGAGCAGTACTTC. It codes for CASSPGWASGGEQYF.

The J gene is TRBJ2-3, the V gene TRBV7-8; no firm D call. The V and J ends lost 4 bases and 2 bases respectively, with 10 bases between them. CDR3 size: 14 residues. Germline V gene lookup returns CDR1 SGHVS and CDR2 FQNEAQ. The CDR3 is CASSWRQPTDTQYF. The CDR3 DNA reads TGTGCCAGCAGCTGGAGACAACCCACAGATACGCAGTATTTT.

This chain uses TRBV9 with TRBJ2-1; 8 bases are shared with TRBD1. Germline values: CDR1 SGDLS, CDR2 YYNGEE. V gave up 1 base and J gave up 8 bases; unmatched junction bases: 5. The CDR3 totals 14 residues. CDR3 coding DNA: TGTGCCAGCAGCGTAACAACGACAGGGGATGAGCAGTTCTTC. Protein sequence: CASSVTTTGDEQFF.

V gene TRBV7-3 combines with J gene TRBJ2-2, with D tentatively TRBD1 (6 bases). Germline lookup yields CDR1 SGHTA and CDR2 FQGTGA. V was trimmed by 4 bases and J by 4 bases, leaving 16 bases between them. CDR3 length: 16 residues. CDR3 coding DNA: TGTGCCAGCAGCTCTGCCGGGACAAAGGGCACCGGGGAGCTGTTTTTT. Protein: CASSSAGTKGTGELFF. Full variable domain (missing parts from reference TRBV7-3 and TRBJ2-2): GAGVSQTPSNKVTEKGKYVELRCDPISGHTALYWYRQSLGQGPEFLIYFQGTGAADDSGLPNDRFFAVRPEGSVSTLKIQRTERGDSAVYLCASSSAGTKGTGELFFGEGSRLTVL.

The J gene is TRBJ2-3, the V gene TRBV7-7; D gene ambiguous. Trimming shortened V by 5 bases and J by 1 base, and 7 bases separated the two germline ends. The germline CDR1 and CDR2 sequences are SSHAT and FNYEAQ (reference sequence). This CDR3 is built from 13 residues. The CDR3 DNA is TGTGCCAGCAGCCCCGACCGCACAGATACGCAGTATTTT. Amino acids: CASSPDRTDTQYF.

V gene TRBV30 combines with J gene TRBJ1-5; D unresolved. CDR1 and CDR2 from the germline V gene are GTSNPN and SVGIG (reference sequence). The CDR3 has 13 amino acids. With 1 base removed from V and 11 bases from J, the gap between germline ends came to 15 bases. CDR3 residues: CAWSAESRGAQHF. For the CDR3, the DNA is TGTGCCTGGAGTGCGGAATCGCGCGGGGCCCAGCATTTT.

The V gene is TRBV7-9, the J gene TRBJ1-2; D is uncertain. This CDR3 is 14 amino acids long. Germline CDR1 is SEHNR and CDR2 is FQNEAQ (reference sequence). V shed 3 bases and J shed 4 bases, with 12 bases lying between them. In nucleotides, the CDR3 is TGTGCCAGCAGCTTCTCAGTACTTCGCTATGGCTACACCTTC. Its translation is CASSFSVLRYGYTF.

The chain is built from TRBV27 and TRBJ1-5; D is unresolved. The CDR3 is 14 amino acids. CDR1 and CDR2 (germline): MNHEY, SMNVEV (reference sequence). V shed 10 bases and J shed 3 bases, with 16 bases lying between them. CDR3 loop: CAISVAVYNQPQHF. CDR3 in DNA: TGTGCCATATCTGTGGCAGTTTACAATCAGCCCCAGCATTTT.

The CDR3 nucleotides read TGCGCCAGCAGCTACAACAGGGATGCCGGGGAGCTGTTTTTT. It translates to CASSYNRDAGELFF. The chain employs TRBV4-1 and TRBJ2-2; possible D gene TRBD1, 6 bases. Per germline, CDR1 MGHRA and CDR2 YSYEKL. This CDR3 comprises 14 residues. V lost 5 bases and J 6 bases, leaving 13 bases between the germline ends.

The chain couples TRBV4-3 to TRBJ1-1; D perhaps matches TRBD1 (5 bases). CDR1 LGHNA and CDR2 YSLEER come from the germline V gene. The CDR3 covers 14 residues. V dropped 0 bases and J dropped 4 bases, with 9 bases sitting between them. In DNA form, the CDR3 reads TGCGCCAGCAGCCAAGAACGGGGGGGCACTGAAGCTTTCTTT. Its protein product is CASSQERGGTEAFF.

This chain joins TRBV28 and TRBJ1-2; D gene ambiguous. Germline V gene lookup returns CDR1 MDHEN and CDR2 SYDVKM. The V gene lost 2 bases and the J gene lost 8 bases, with 12 bases spanning the gap. The CDR3 consists of 13 residues. The CDR3 DNA is TGTGCCAGCAGTTTAAACAACCGAGGAGGCTACACCTTC. This translates into CASSLNNRGGYTF.

The genes are TRBV6-1 and TRBJ1-5; D remains ambiguous. V lost 3 bases, J lost 6 bases, and 3 bases lay in between. Germline V gene sequence: CDR1 MNHNS, CDR2 SASEGT. This CDR3 region has 11 residues. CDR3 loop: CASSEGQPQHF. For the CDR3, the DNA is TGTGCCAGCAGTGAGGGTCAGCCCCAGCATTTT.

This clone was seen only once. The rearrangement links TRBV4-2 to TRBJ2-5; 8 bases align to TRBD2. From germline, CDR1 is LGHNA and CDR2 YNFKEQ. The V gene end was trimmed by 0 bases and the J gene end by 4 bases; junction bases not matched to a gene: 10. The CDR3 is 17 amino acids. CDR3 loop: CASSQDNAGGGVETQYF. CDR3 in DNA: TGTGCCAGCAGCCAAGATAACGCCGGGGGGGGAGTAGAGACCCAGTACTTC.

This CDR3 is CASSRQGRRGYTF. The CDR3 bases are TGCGCCAGCAGTCGACAGGGGCGACGGGGCTACACCTTC. This chain links TRBV23-1 with TRBJ1-2, with TRBD1 matching over 8 bases. TRBV23-1 is filed as an ORF, its function uncertain. V dropped 4 bases and J dropped 8; count of bases not matched to a gene: 6. The CDR3 is made up of 13 amino acids.

This chain joins TRBV19 and TRBJ2-2; 11 nucleotides line up with TRBD2. Trimming cost V 3 bases and J 5 bases; bases outside gene matches: 8. Germline V gene sequence: CDR1 LNHDA, CDR2 SQIVND (reference sequence). This CDR3 has 17 amino acids. The CDR3 reads CASSISLAGGRTGELFF. The CDR3 DNA sequence: TGTGCCAGTAGTATTTCCCTAGCGGGAGGTCGGACCGGGGAGCTGTTTTTT.

The gene calls are TRBV2 and TRBJ2-3; TRBD1 is a possible D gene (5 bases). The CDR3 spans 14 residues. V dropped 5 bases and J dropped 6 bases, with 15 bases sitting between them. Germline V lookup: CDR1 SNHLY, CDR2 FYNNEI. In DNA form, the CDR3 reads TGTGCCAGCAGTTACGACAGTCCTCGGGATACGCAGTATTTT. Protein sequence: CASSYDSPRDTQYF.

The chain joins TRBV6-6 to TRBJ1-2; TRBD1 might be the D (5 bases). In germline, CDR1 is MNHNY, CDR2 SVGAGI (reference sequence). Deletions cut 7 bases from V and 4 bases from J, with 19 bases between. This CDR3 is built from 15 residues. The CDR3 sequence: CASTPRDRKPYGYTF. The CDR3 DNA reads as TGTGCCAGCACCCCCCGGGACCGAAAACCCTATGGCTACACCTTC.

The chain couples TRBV5-8 to TRBJ2-1; D is uncertain. The CDR3 runs to 17 residues. Trimming cost V 0 bases and J 0 bases, with 13 bases left between them. Germline V CDR1 and CDR2: SGHTS, YDEGEE. For the CDR3, the DNA is TGTGCCAGCAGCTTGGAGATGGATGGGTCCTCCTACAATGAGCAGTTCTTC. Translating gives CASSLEMDGSSYNEQFF.

The rearrangement uses TRBV7-8 and TRBJ1-3; D unresolved. The CDR3 contains 15 residues. Deletions cut 0 bases from V and 2 bases from J, with 8 bases between. CDR1 is SGHVS and CDR2 is FQNEAQ in the germline V gene. This CDR3 is CASSLARGTGNTIYF. CDR3 in DNA: TGTGCCAGCAGCTTAGCCCGGGGAACTGGAAACACCATATATTTT.

There are a few counts of this clone. This chain links TRBV5-8 with TRBJ2-7; D is uncertain. Looked up from germline, CDR1 is SGHTS and CDR2 is YDEGEE. The CDR3 is made up of 16 amino acids. V was shortened by 0 bases and J by 4 bases, with 17 bases between the two germline ends. The CDR3 DNA is TGTGCCAGCAGCTTGGGGAACTTTGCGATAGAGTACGAGCAGTACTTC. Amino acid sequence: CASSLGNFAIEYEQYF.

V and J are TRBV27 and TRBJ2-3; possibly TRBD2 for D (6 bases). This CDR3 is built from 14 residues. Germline-derived CDR1 and CDR2 are MNHEY and SMNVEV (reference sequence). Trimming removed 3 bases from V and 1 base from J, with 8 bases in between. Here the CDR3 DNA reads TGTGCCAGCAGTTTTGCGGGACGCACAGATACGCAGTATTTT. The encoded protein is CASSFAGRTDTQYF.

J is TRBJ1-1 and V is TRBV5-6; the D gene is possibly TRBD1 (5 bases). From germline, CDR1 is SGHDT and CDR2 YYEEEE. V was clipped by 7 bases and J by 6 bases, with 19 bases between them. This CDR3 region has 14 residues. This CDR3 reads CASGPGSGGAEAFF. The CDR3 DNA reads TGTGCCAGCGGTCCGGGGTCCGGAGGGGCTGAAGCTTTCTTT.

The chain links TRBV7-9 to TRBJ1-2, with TRBD1 as a possible D gene (5 bases). V was trimmed by 5 bases and J by 3 bases, leaving 19 bases between them. Germline-derived CDR1 and CDR2 are SEHNR and FQNEAQ (reference sequence). The CDR3 totals 16 residues. The CDR3 sequence is CASSTIGAALDYGYTF. CDR3 coding DNA: TGTGCCAGCAGCACGATAGGGGCGGCGCTCGACTATGGCTACACCTTC.

A single count supports this clone. This chain uses TRBV6-6 with TRBJ2-2; 7 positions match TRBD1. J was trimmed by 0 bases and V by 7 bases; bases with no gene match: 2. The CDR3 consists of 14 residues. Germline CDR1 reads MNHNY; CDR2 reads SVGAGI (reference sequence). The CDR3 DNA follows: TGTGCCAGCAATGGACAGGCGAACACCGGGGAGCTGTTTTTT. As protein: CASNGQANTGELFF.

This CDR3 reads CASSVGLGSTNEKLFF. CDR3 nucleotides: TGTGCCAGCAGCGTAGGGCTGGGGTCAACTAATGAAAAACTGTTTTTT. The rearrangement uses TRBV9 and TRBJ1-4; D unresolved. The CDR3 loop spans 16 amino acids. V lost 0 bases and J 0 bases, leaving 9 bases between the germline ends. Per the germline V gene, CDR1 is SGDLS and CDR2 is YYNGEE.

The chain has TRBV4-1 and TRBJ1-5; the D gene is possibly TRBD1 (6 bases). The CDR3 covers 15 residues. Germline-derived CDR1 and CDR2 are MGHRA and YSYEKL. Trimming removed 0 bases from V and 7 bases from J, with 13 bases in between. In DNA form, the CDR3 reads TGCGCCAGCAGCCAAGATGGGGGCGCTTCCCAGCCCCAGCATTTT. Translating it yields CASSQDGGASQPQHF.

This sequence joins TRBV11-1 and TRBJ2-7, with 7 bases lining up with TRBD1. The germline V gene has CDR1 SGHAT and CDR2 FQDESV (reference sequence). After removal of 5 bases from V and 5 bases from J, the junction contained 9 bases not matched to a gene. The CDR3 length is 14 residues. Here the CDR3 reads CASSPKGGVDEQYF. In DNA form, the CDR3 reads TGTGCCAGCAGCCCGAAAGGGGGCGTCGACGAGCAGTACTTC. Together with reference TRBV11-1 and TRBJ2-7, the CDR3 gives the full variable domain: EAEVAQSPRYKITEKSQAVAFWCDPISGHATLYWYRQILGQGPELLVQFQDESVVDDSQLPKDRFSAERLKGVDSTLKIQPAELGDSAMYLCASSPKGGVDEQYFGPGTRLTVT.

The rearrangement links TRBV19 to TRBJ1-1; D unclear. Germline CDR1 and CDR2: LNHDA and SQIVND (reference sequence). This CDR3 is built from 15 residues. V was cut by 1 base and J by 4 bases, with 13 bases left in between. The CDR3 nucleotides read TGTGCCAGTAGTATAGTTTTGGGGTCGGCCACTGAAGCTTTCTTT. Protein product: CASSIVLGSATEAFF. Based on the CDR3 plus reference TRBV19 and TRBJ1-1, the full variable domain is DGGITQSPKYLFRKEGQNVTLSCEQNLNHDAMYWYRQDPGQGLRLIYYSQIVNDFQKGDIAEGYSVSREKKESFPLTVTSAQKNPTAFYLCASSIVLGSATEAFFGQGTRLTVV.